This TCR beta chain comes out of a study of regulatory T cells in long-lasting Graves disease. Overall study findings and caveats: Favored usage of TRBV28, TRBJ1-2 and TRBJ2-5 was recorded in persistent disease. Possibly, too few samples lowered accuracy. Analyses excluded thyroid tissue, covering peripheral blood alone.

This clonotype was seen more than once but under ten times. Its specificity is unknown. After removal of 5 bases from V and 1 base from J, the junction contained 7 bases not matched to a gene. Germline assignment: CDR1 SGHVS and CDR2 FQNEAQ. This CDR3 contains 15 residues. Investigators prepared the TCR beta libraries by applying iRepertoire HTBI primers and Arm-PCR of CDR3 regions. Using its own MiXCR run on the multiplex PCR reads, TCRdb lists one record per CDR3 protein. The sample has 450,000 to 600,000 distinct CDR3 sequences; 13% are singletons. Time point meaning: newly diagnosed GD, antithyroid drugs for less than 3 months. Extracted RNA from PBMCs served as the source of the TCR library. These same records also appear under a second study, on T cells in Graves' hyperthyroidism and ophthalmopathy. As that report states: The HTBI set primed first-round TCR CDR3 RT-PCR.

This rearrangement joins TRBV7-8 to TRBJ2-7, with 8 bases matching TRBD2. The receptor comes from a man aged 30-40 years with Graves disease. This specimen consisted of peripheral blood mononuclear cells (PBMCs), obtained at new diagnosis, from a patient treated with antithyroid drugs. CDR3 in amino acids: CASSPREGSSYEQYF. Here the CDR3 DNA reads TGTGCCAGCAGCCCCCGGGAGGGATCGTCCTACGAGCAGTACTTC.